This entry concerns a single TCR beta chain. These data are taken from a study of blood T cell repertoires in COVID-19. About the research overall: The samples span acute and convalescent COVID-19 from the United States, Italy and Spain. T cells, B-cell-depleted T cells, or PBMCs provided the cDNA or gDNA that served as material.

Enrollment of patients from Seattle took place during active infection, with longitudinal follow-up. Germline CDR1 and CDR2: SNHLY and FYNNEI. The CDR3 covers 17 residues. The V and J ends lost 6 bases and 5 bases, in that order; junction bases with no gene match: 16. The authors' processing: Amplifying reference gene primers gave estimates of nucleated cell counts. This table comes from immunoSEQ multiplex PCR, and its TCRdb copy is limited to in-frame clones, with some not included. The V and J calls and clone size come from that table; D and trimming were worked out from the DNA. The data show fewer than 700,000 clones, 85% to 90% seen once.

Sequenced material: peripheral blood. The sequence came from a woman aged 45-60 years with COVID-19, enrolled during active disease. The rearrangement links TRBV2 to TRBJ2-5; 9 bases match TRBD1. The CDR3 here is CASSFPRTTGGRETQYF. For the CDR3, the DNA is TGTGCCAGCAGCTTCCCCCGAACGACAGGGGGAAGGGAGACCCAGTACTTC. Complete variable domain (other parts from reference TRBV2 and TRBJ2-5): EPEVTQTPSHQVTQMGQEVILRCVPISNHLYFYWYRQILGQKVEFLVSFYNNEISEKSEIFDDQFSVERPDGSNFTLKIRSTKLEDSAMYFCASSFPRTTGGRETQYFGPGTRLLVL.